Below, 31 T cell receptor beta chains from the same sample are listed, as sequenced in a study of T-cell memory formation after mild COVID-19 (dated by TCRdb to the early 2020s). Library prep was done by 5' RACE. TCRdb names Illumina NovaSeq 6000 as the instrument used. TCRdb reanalyzed the raw reads on its own, using fastp at Q25 for trimming and MiXCR for clone calling, and kept in-frame beta chains. All rows with the same CDR3 protein become a single entry with the most common DNA and genes. This sample is represented by about 180,000 distinct CDR3 sequences; about a fifth of them were singletons. About 4% of the sample belongs to the ten largest clones. The sequenced sample consisted of PBMCs or a T cell subset sorted from them (not recorded which). The origin of the receptors is a man younger than 30 who had mild COVID-19 (a few samples of this study predate the infection). The sample titles of this study are shuffled in the database, so cell type and time point are left out; the donor was told from shared clones.

The chain uses TRBV6-2 or TRBV6-3 and TRBJ1-5; TRBD1 might be the D (6 bases). The CDR3 runs 16 residues. Germline V CDR1 and CDR2: MNHEY, SVGEGT. Trimming stripped 8 bases from V and 4 bases from J, with 21 bases between. CDR3 DNA sequence: TGTGCCAGCCGCCGCACGGGGGCCAGGGCTAATCAGCCCCAGCATTTT. The encoded protein is CASRRTGARANQPQHF.

The rearrangement joins TRBV25-1 to TRBJ1-4, with no clear D. The CDR3 covers 15 residues. Germline values: CDR1 MGHDK, CDR2 SYGVNS. V lost 1 base to trimming and J lost 5 bases, with 11 bases between them. CDR3 sequence: CASSEWSQDNEKLFF. The CDR3 DNA follows: TGTGCCAGCAGTGAATGGTCCCAGGACAATGAAAAACTGTTTTTT.

This clonotype was counted at least ten times. The V call is TRBV5-1, the J call TRBJ1-4, with D hard to call. The CDR3 totals 14 residues. Between the trimmed V and J ends, which lost 4 bases and 5 bases, there was a span of 12 bases. Germline loops: CDR1 SGHRS, CDR2 YFSETQ. Written as DNA, the CDR3 is TGCGCCAGCAGCAAGGGTTTCCCGAATGAAAAACTGTTTTTT. Its protein is CASSKGFPNEKLFF.

This chain links TRBV9 with TRBJ2-2; 7 bases map to TRBD1. Germline V gene data show CDR1 as SGDLS and CDR2 as YYNGEE. The CDR3 is 16 residues long. J was trimmed by 4 bases and V by 4 bases; bases with no gene match: 10. This CDR3 reads CASSTSGQLFTGELFF. Here the CDR3 DNA reads TGTGCCAGCAGCACCTCGGGACAGCTATTCACCGGGGAGCTGTTTTTT.

CDR3 sequence reads: CAISDGRNGEKLFF. CDR3 nucleotide sequence: TGTGCCATCAGTGACGGGCGGAATGGGGAAAAACTGTTTTTT. V is TRBV10-3 and J is TRBJ1-4, with D uncertain. The CDR3 is 14 residues long. V was clipped by 3 bases and J by 8 bases, with 13 bases between them. Germline loops: CDR1 ENHRY, CDR2 SYGVKD.

Only a few counts were recorded for this clonotype. V is TRBV5-1 and J is TRBJ1-1; D unclear. This CDR3 is 15 amino acids long. Germline values: CDR1 SGHRS, CDR2 YFSETQ. The ends were cut back, 0 bases at V and 2 bases at J, with 11 bases in the middle. The CDR3 loop reads CASSLGPEGNTEAFF. The CDR3 coding sequence is TGCGCCAGCAGCTTGGGCCCCGAGGGAAACACTGAAGCTTTCTTT.

The chain is built from TRBV5-1 and TRBJ2-1; the match to TRBD1 covers 7 bases. Per the germline V gene, CDR1 is SGHRS and CDR2 is YFSETQ. V dropped 0 bases and J dropped 0; count of bases not matched to a gene: 6. CDR3 length: 17 amino acids. The CDR3 loop is CASSLGGTASSYNEQFF. The CDR3 DNA reads TGCGCCAGCAGCTTGGGAGGGACAGCCAGCTCCTACAATGAGCAGTTCTTC.

This clonotype has a handful of counts. This sequence joins TRBV5-1 and TRBJ2-5; D is ambiguous. V lost 2 bases, J lost 3 bases, and 2 bases lay in between. Germline values: CDR1 SGHRS, CDR2 YFSETQ. This CDR3 spans 11 amino acids. The CDR3 region has the DNA TGCGCCAGCAGCTTTAAAGAGACCCAGTACTTC. Its protein is CASSFKETQYF.

The chain recombines TRBV3-1 with TRBJ1-1; D not certain. The CDR3 consists of 13 residues. The germline V gene has CDR1 LGHDT and CDR2 YNNKEL (reference sequence). Trimming left V 0 bases short and J 0 bases short, with 2 bases between. The CDR3 nucleotides read TGTGCCAGCAGCCAAGAACTGAACACTGAAGCTTTCTTT. It codes for CASSQELNTEAFF.

The rearrangement joins TRBV6-2 or TRBV6-3 to TRBJ2-7; D unresolved. V was pared by 8 bases and J by 12 bases, with 17 bases between. The CDR3 length is 11 residues. CDR1 is MNHEY, CDR2 SVGEGT, per germline. CDR3 region: CASGYGPTPYV. The CDR3 DNA reads as TGTGCCAGCGGATACGGGCCGACACCGTACGTC.

V gene TRBV5-5 combines with J gene TRBJ1-2; 8 bases map to TRBD1. The V segment lost 4 bases and the J segment 2 bases; nucleotides outside the gene matches: 4. Germline V gene sequence: CDR1 SGHKS, CDR2 YYEKEE (reference sequence). There are 14 residues in the CDR3. The CDR3 sequence: CASSRRTGNYGYTF. The CDR3 DNA is TGTGCCAGCAGCCGAAGGACAGGGAACTATGGCTACACCTTC.

This clonotype has a count of ten or more. The chain links TRBV6-2 or TRBV6-3 to TRBJ2-1; TRBD2 aligns across 11 bases. Trimming removed 2 bases from V and 3 bases from J; junction bases left unmatched: 6. The CDR3 has 17 residues. Per germline, CDR1 MNHEY and CDR2 SVGEGT. The CDR3, as DNA: TGTGCCAGCAGTTACACCCTACTAGCGGGGGACTACAATGAGCAGTTCTTC. This encodes CASSYTLLAGDYNEQFF.

The chain couples TRBV7-2 to TRBJ2-1; 9 bases agree with TRBD2. V dropped 0 bases and J dropped 5; count of bases not matched to a gene: 5. The CDR3 is made up of 16 amino acids. The germline gives CDR1 SGHTA, CDR2 FQGNSA. Here the CDR3 reads CASSLASLAGNNEQFF. As DNA, the CDR3 is TGTGCCAGCAGCTTAGCGTCCCTAGCGGGGAACAATGAGCAGTTCTTC.

This clonotype was detected only a few times. This chain connects TRBV5-1 to TRBJ1-1, with D maybe TRBD1 (5 bases). The ends were cut back, 1 base at V and 1 base at J, with 8 bases in the middle. CDR1 and CDR2 from the germline V gene are SGHRS and YFSETQ. The length of the CDR3 is 14 residues. In nucleotides, the CDR3 is TGCGCCAGCAGCTTGTATGGGGGGAACACTGAAGCTTTCTTT. It encodes CASSLYGGNTEAFF.

Only a few counts were recorded for this clonotype. The chain combines TRBV28 with TRBJ2-7; D call uncertain. Trimming took off 8 bases at V and 0 bases at J, with 14 bases between the two ends. CDR1 is MDHEN and CDR2 is SYDVKM in the germline V gene. CDR3 length: 14 amino acids. The CDR3 spells CASRESARSYEQYV. CDR3 coding DNA: TGTGCCAGCCGCGAATCCGCCCGCTCCTACGAGCAGTACGTC.

This rearrangement joins TRBV12-3 or TRBV12-4 to TRBJ2-5; D could derive from TRBD1 or TRBD2 (6 bases each). With 7 bases removed from V and 5 bases from J, the gap between germline ends came to 14 bases. The CDR3 covers 13 residues. The CDR3 sequence is CASTLEGGETQYF. The CDR3 coding sequence is TGTGCCAGCACCCTGGAGGGGGGCGAGACCCAGTACTTC.

J is TRBJ1-6 and V is TRBV20-1; D is perhaps TRBD1 (5 bases). Trimming pared 2 bases from V and 1 base from J, leaving 9 bases between. Germline values: CDR1 DFQATT, CDR2 SNEGSKA (reference sequence). The CDR3 is 15 residues long. CDR3 amino acids: CSARPRESYNSPLHF. CDR3 DNA sequence: TGCAGTGCTAGACCCAGGGAGTCCTATAATTCACCCCTCCACTTT.

The chain carries TRBV30 and TRBJ2-5; a weak D match, TRBD2 (5 bases). Germline lookup yields CDR1 GTSNPN and CDR2 SVGIG (reference sequence). CDR3 length: 13 residues. With 1 base removed from V and 2 bases from J, the gap between germline ends came to 8 bases. The CDR3 sequence: CAWSGLSQETQYF. CDR3 in DNA: TGTGCCTGGAGTGGACTAAGTCAAGAGACCCAGTACTTC.

This clonotype has only a few counts. The chain uses TRBV6-2 or TRBV6-3 and TRBJ2-3, with 9 bases identical to TRBD1. This CDR3 region has 13 residues. CDR1 and CDR2 from the germline V gene are MNHEY and SVGEGT. V shed 5 bases and J 7 bases; nucleotides not matched to a gene: 4. The CDR3 coding sequence is TGTGCCAGCAGTGCGGACAGGGGACATACGCAGTATTTT. Translating it yields CASSADRGHTQYF.

The chain recombines TRBV25-1 with TRBJ1-1; D not certain. V shed 9 bases and J shed 5 bases, with 10 bases lying between them. Germline V gene data show CDR1 as MGHDK and CDR2 as SYGVNS. CDR3 length: 11 amino acids. The CDR3 here is CASGGRTEAFF. The CDR3 DNA reads as TGTGCCAGTGGAGGCAGGACTGAAGCTTTCTTT.

The chain links TRBV28 to TRBJ2-7; D is uncertain. V shed 6 bases and J shed 4 bases, with 16 bases lying between them. The CDR3 has 14 amino acids. Germline assignment: CDR1 MDHEN and CDR2 SYDVKM. For the CDR3, the DNA is TGTGCCAGCAGCCCGACCCAAGCCCCTTACGAGCAGTACGTC. This gives the protein CASSPTQAPYEQYV.

This chain links TRBV19 with TRBJ1-4; maybe TRBD1 (6 bases). This CDR3 comprises 16 residues. The V end was cut by 5 bases, the J end by 2 bases, with 15 bases between. Germline V gene lookup returns CDR1 LNHDA and CDR2 SQIVND (reference sequence). This chain's CDR3 is CASSPAWGATNEKLFF. For the CDR3, the DNA is TGTGCCAGTAGTCCGGCGTGGGGGGCGACTAATGAAAAACTGTTTTTT. Full variable domain (rest looked up from reference TRBV19 and TRBJ1-4): DGGITQSPKYLFRKEGQNVTLSCEQNLNHDAMYWYRQDPGQGLRLIYYSQIVNDFQKGDIAEGYSVSREKKESFPLTVTSAQKNPTAFYLCASSPAWGATNEKLFFGSGTQLSVL.

The J gene is TRBJ1-1, the V gene TRBV20-1; D may be TRBD1 (5 bases). The CDR3 is made up of 15 amino acids. Trimming took 0 bases from V and 2 from J, leaving 13 bases between them. Germline-derived CDR1 and CDR2 are DFQATT and SNEGSKA (reference sequence). CDR3 residues: CSARDGASRNTEAFF. The CDR3, as DNA: TGCAGTGCTAGAGATGGGGCTTCTCGAAACACTGAAGCTTTCTTT.

The sample holds a few counts of this clonotype. The chain carries TRBV7-2 and TRBJ1-5; D perhaps matches TRBD1 (6 bases). V was shortened by 4 bases and J by 11 bases, with 18 bases between the two germline ends. Per germline, CDR1 SGHTA and CDR2 FQGNSA. This CDR3 contains 14 residues. The chain's CDR3 is CASSSGAGRQAQHF. The CDR3 coding sequence is TGTGCCAGCAGCTCAGGGGCGGGCCGGCAAGCCCAGCATTTT.

This clonotype was detected only a few times. The V call is TRBV3-1, the J call TRBJ1-1; D is ambiguous. The CDR3 contains 13 residues. V was cut by 5 bases and J by 3 bases, with 10 bases left in between. The germline CDR1 and CDR2 sequences are LGHDT and YNNKEL (reference sequence). For the CDR3, the DNA is TGTGCCAGCAGCTCCGACGGTGACACTGAAGCTTTCTTT. Its protein product is CASSSDGDTEAFF.

This clonotype was counted only a few times. V is TRBV24-1 and J is TRBJ2-1, with 12 bases that match TRBD2. The CDR3 consists of 15 residues. The ends lost 4 bases at V and 10 bases at J; junction bases unmatched: 7. Per germline, CDR1 KGHDR and CDR2 SFDVKD. CDR3 nucleotide sequence: TGTGCCACCAGTGACCCTAGCGGGGGGGCCCAGGAGCAGTTCTTC. Protein: CATSDPSGGAQEQFF.

The V call is TRBV9, the J call TRBJ2-3; maybe TRBD2 (6 bases). Germline-derived CDR1 and CDR2 are SGDLS and YYNGEE. V was pared by 2 bases and J by 2 bases, with 9 bases between. The CDR3 contains 14 residues. The CDR3 region is CASSVGGYTDTQYF. The CDR3 DNA is TGTGCCAGCAGCGTCGGGGGTTACACAGATACGCAGTATTTT.

CDR3 region: CSVESGGDEQFF. DNA of the CDR3: TGCAGCGTTGAGTCGGGGGGCGATGAGCAGTTCTTC. This chain joins TRBV29-1 and TRBJ2-1, with D maybe TRBD2 (7 bases). Trimming took 3 bases from V and 8 from J, leaving 11 bases between them. The V gene's germline CDR1 is SQVTM and CDR2 ANQGSEA. CDR3 length: 12 amino acids.

This clonotype appeared a few times. This rearrangement joins TRBV7-3 to TRBJ2-3, with D uncertain. The CDR3 consists of 14 residues. V was trimmed by 3 bases and J by 4 bases, leaving 11 bases between them. CDR1 is SGHTA and CDR2 is FQGTGA in the germline V gene. The CDR3, as DNA: TGTGCCAGCAGCTTTTCCAGGTTCCCAGATACGCAGTATTTT. Encoded protein: CASSFSRFPDTQYF.

This clonotype was counted between two and nine times. The chain recombines TRBV7-2 with TRBJ1-5; D gene uncertain. The CDR3 has 14 residues. Germline values: CDR1 SGHTA, CDR2 FQGNSA. Trimming pared 5 bases from V and 4 bases from J, leaving 12 bases between. CDR3 amino acids: CASSPPVWNQPQHF. CDR3 nucleotides: TGTGCCAGCAGCCCCCCGGTTTGGAATCAGCCCCAGCATTTT. The whole variable domain, filled in from reference TRBV7-2 and TRBJ1-5, reads GAGVSQSPSNKVTEKGKDVELRCDPISGHTALYWYRQSLGQGLEFLIYFQGNSAPDKSGLPSDRFSAERTGGSVSTLTIQRTQQEDSAVYLCASSPPVWNQPQHFGDGTRLSIL.

This rearrangement joins TRBV10-1 to TRBJ2-1; D call uncertain. CDR1 and CDR2 from the germline V gene are WNHNN and SYGVQD (reference sequence). This CDR3 has 12 residues. V dropped 3 bases and J dropped 4 bases, with 4 bases sitting between them. CDR3 loop: CASSEGYNEQFF. DNA of the CDR3: TGCGCCAGCAGTGAAGGGTACAATGAGCAGTTCTTC.